The 3 T cell receptor beta chains below come from one sample, sequenced in a study of blood T cell repertoires in COVID-19. Using immunoSEQ multiplex PCR, the repertoire was profiled, and TCRdb retains in-frame clones only, with some absent. The sample contains about 70,000 clones, around 80% of which appear only once. What was sequenced was peripheral blood. Source of these receptors: a woman of 80 years or more with acute or convalescent COVID-19.

The chain uses TRBV6-1 and TRBJ2-5, with 9 bases aligning to TRBD1. The CDR3 runs to 16 residues. Germline V CDR1 and CDR2: MNHNS, SASEGT. Germline trimming cut 3 bases from V and 5 bases from J; bases unmatched to any gene: 10. CDR3 sequence reads: CASSDLQGAPRETQYF. The DNA for the CDR3 is TGTGCCAGCAGTGACTTACAGGGGGCTCCGCGTGAGACCCAGTACTTC.

This chain joins TRBV2 and TRBJ1-2; 9 bases match TRBD1. V shed 2 bases, J shed 7 bases, and the junction held 8 bases outside the gene matches. CDR1 is SNHLY and CDR2 is FYNNEI in the germline V gene. The CDR3 is 15 amino acids. CDR3: CASSETGGVGTGYTF. In nucleotides, the CDR3 is TGTGCCAGCAGTGAAACAGGGGGCGTGGGTACTGGCTACACCTTC.

The chain couples TRBV7-9 to TRBJ1-2; 11 bases line up with TRBD1. Losses at the gene ends were 0 bases for V and 4 bases for J; bases not matched to a gene: 1. CDR3 length: 15 residues. Germline CDR1 is SEHNR and CDR2 is FQNEAQ (reference sequence). The CDR3 reads CASSLAGQGGYGYTF. In DNA, the CDR3 is TGTGCCAGCAGCTTAGCGGGACAGGGGGGCTATGGCTACACCTTC.